This TCR beta chain was observed in a study of blood T cell repertoires in COVID-19. Study as a whole: The samples span acute and convalescent COVID-19 from the United States, Italy and Spain.

Sequenced by immunoSEQ multiplex PCR; TCRdb stores in-frame clones only, minus some. This repertoire shows almost 350,000 clones, roughly 90% found once; its top ten account for roughly 3.9%. Seattle patients were enrolled during active infection and followed longitudinally. Germline V gene data show CDR1 as SNHLY and CDR2 as FYNNEI. Trimming shortened V by 0 bases and J by 2 bases, and 4 bases separated the two germline ends. CDR3 length: 13 amino acids. The TCR comes from a woman aged 55-69 years with COVID-19, enrolled during active disease. V gene TRBV2 combines with J gene TRBJ1-2; no clear D gene. The material sequenced was peripheral blood. The CDR3 DNA sequence: TGTGCCAGCAGTGAAGCACAGAACTATGGCTACACCTTC. Its protein is CASSEAQNYGYTF. The full variable domain, rest sourced from reference TRBV2 and TRBJ1-2, is EPEVTQTPSHQVTQMGQEVILRCVPISNHLYFYWYRQILGQKVEFLVSFYNNEISEKSEIFDDQFSVERPDGSNFTLKIRSTKLEDSAMYFCASSEAQNYGYTFGSGTRLTVV.